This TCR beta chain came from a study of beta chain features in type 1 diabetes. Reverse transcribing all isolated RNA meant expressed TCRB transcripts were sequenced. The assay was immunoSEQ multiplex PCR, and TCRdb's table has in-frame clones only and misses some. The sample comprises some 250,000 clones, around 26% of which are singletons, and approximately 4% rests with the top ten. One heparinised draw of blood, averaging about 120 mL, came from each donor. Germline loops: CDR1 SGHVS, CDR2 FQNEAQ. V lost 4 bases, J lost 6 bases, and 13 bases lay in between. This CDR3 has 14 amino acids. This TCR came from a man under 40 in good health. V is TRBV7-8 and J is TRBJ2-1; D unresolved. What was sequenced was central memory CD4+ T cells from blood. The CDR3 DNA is TGTGCCAGCAGCTCGGGCCTCTTACGCAATGAGCAGTTCTTC. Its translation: CASSSGLLRNEQFF.